This TCR beta chain was observed in a study of T-cell reconstitution after alpha-beta-depleted transplantation in children. This clonotype was seen a handful of times. TCRbeta library preparation incorporated unique molecular identifiers. Each CDR3 protein is one row after TCRdb ran MiXCR on the PCR reads. The sample carries some 550,000 distinct CDR3 sequences, roughly 18% recorded once. V lost 0 bases and J lost 6; bases outside the gene matches: 14. The germline gives CDR1 DFQATT, CDR2 SNEGSKA (reference sequence). This CDR3 region has 18 residues. The starting material was PBMCs from the stem cell graft donor, obtained from the stem cell graft. This chain connects TRBV20-1 to TRBJ1-1; 12 nucleotides match TRBD1. The receptor was derived from a human donor who donated a stem cell graft to a child with acute lymphoblastic leukemia. Here the CDR3 reads CSARDRSRDRGPRAEAFF. The CDR3 DNA sequence: TGCAGTGCTAGAGACCGGAGCCGGGACAGGGGGCCCAGAGCTGAAGCTTTCTTT.